A selection of T cell receptor beta chains follows, all from one sample in a study of cytomegalovirus exposure and HLA in healthy donors. Some clones are missing from TCRdb's copy, which holds only in-frame ones; the method was immunoSEQ multiplex PCR. The sample lists about 130,000 clones; roughly 86% were seen once. Sample: PBMCs. The receptors come from a man aged 30 to 39 in good health and CMV-seronegative. CDR3s include the opening cysteine and the closing phenylalanine or tryptophan. The order of the fields is J gene, clone size, V gene, D gene, CDR3 protein, CDR3 DNA. D genes are given only for firm matches. Clone sizes are given selectively: once, few, many, or a class where the clone is expanded.

TRBJ2-5	once	TRBV19	TRBD1	CATAQGEREETQYF	TGTGCCACCGCCCAGGGGGAGCGCGAAGAGACCCAGTACTTC
TRBJ2-1	NA	TRBV10-3	TRBD1	CAISAERAGGFEQFF	TGTGCCATCAGTGCCGAGAGGGCAGGGGGCTTCGAGCAGTTCTTC
TRBJ2-7	NA	TRBV30	TRBD2	CAWRQLAMDEQYF	TGTGCCTGGAGACAACTAGCGATGGACGAGCAGTACTTC
TRBJ2-1	NA	TRBV30	TRBD2	CAWSLLADSYNEQFF	TGTGCCTGGAGTTTACTAGCGGACTCCTACAATGAGCAGTTCTTC
TRBJ2-7	NA	TRBV27	NA	CASSLGDNSYEQYF	TGTGCCAGCAGTTTGGGGGACAACTCCTACGAGCAGTACTTC
TRBJ1-1	few	TRBV18	TRBD1	CASSPVGTVNTEAFF	TGTGCCAGCTCACCAGTCGGGACAGTGAACACTGAAGCTTTCTTT
TRBJ1-2	NA	TRBV5-1	NA	CASAGRSDYGYTF	TGCGCCAGTGCGGGGAGGAGCGACTATGGCTACACCTTC
TRBJ1-2	NA	TRBV6-5	NA	CASSYSVQGAYGYTF	TGTGCCAGCAGTTACTCGGTCCAGGGCGCGTATGGCTACACCTTC
TRBJ1-4	NA	TRBV18	NA	CASSPVHVAGSATNEKLFF	TGTGCCAGCTCACCAGTCCATGTTGCGGGGTCTGCAACTAATGAAAAACTGTTTTTT
TRBJ2-3	NA	TRBV7-9	TRBD2	CASSFSLAAAIGDTQYF	TGTGCCAGCAGCTTTAGCCTAGCGGCCGCCATTGGAGATACGCAGTATTTT
TRBJ1-1	NA	TRBV18	NA	CASSPDRQNTEAFF	TGTGCCAGCTCACCGGACAGACAGAACACTGAAGCTTTCTTT
TRBJ1-4	NA	TRBV15	NA	CATSRDHTGGWLNEKLFF	TGTGCCACCAGCAGAGATCATACGGGGGGCTGGTTGAATGAAAAACTGTTTTTT
TRBJ2-5	NA	TRBV6-1	NA	CASSERQGRQETQYF	TGTGCCAGCAGTGAACGTCAGGGGAGACAAGAGACCCAGTACTTC
TRBJ2-7	NA	TRBV6-5	NA	CASSSRRIRIHEQYF	TGTGCCAGCAGTTCTCGGCGGATTAGAATCCACGAGCAGTACTTC
TRBJ2-1	NA	TRBV5-1	NA	CASSLGGPGLNEQFF	TGCGCCAGCAGCTTGGGAGGGCCCGGTCTCAATGAGCAGTTCTTC